This T cell receptor (beta chain) was identified in a study of cytomegalovirus exposure and HLA in healthy donors. This PCR relied on a set of 60 Vbeta primers and 13 Jbeta primers. Assay: immunoSEQ multiplex PCR; the TCRdb copy retains only in-frame clones and omits some. The table shows 200,000 or so clones, with approximately 85% occurring only once. The CDR3 extends over 15 amino acids. Germline V gives CDR1 SEHNR, CDR2 FQNEAQ (reference sequence). Trimming took 6 bases from V and 0 from J, leaving 13 bases between them. Sequencing input: PBMCs. This rearrangement joins TRBV7-9 to TRBJ2-3; a weak D match, TRBD2 (6 bases). The source of this sequence is a woman aged 18-29 years in good health and CMV-seronegative. The CDR3 coding sequence is TGTGCCAGCAGACTGGCGGGATCTAGCACAGATACGCAGTATTTT. As protein: CASRLAGSSTDTQYF.